These T cell receptor beta chains were read from a single sample in a study of blood T cell repertoires in COVID-19. Libraries were prepared by immunoSEQ multiplex PCR; TCRdb keeps only in-frame clonotypes and omits some of them. The repertoire holds under 150,000 clones, over 75% seen once, with more than 1% in the top ten. The sample taken for sequencing was PBMCs or T cells enriched from blood (not recorded which). These receptors all come from a woman in her 30s with acute COVID-19. CDR3s include the opening cysteine and the closing phenylalanine or tryptophan. A D gene is named only where the DNA matches it firmly. Size tells how often a clone was seen (once, few, many) or the class of an expanded clone, and some rows leave it out.

-	TRBJ2-2	TRBV4-3	TRBD1	TGCGCCAGCAGCCAAGTCTTCGGGACAGGGAACACCGGGGAGCTGTTTTTT	CASSQVFGTGNTGELFF
-	TRBJ2-5	TRBV28	-	TGTGCCAGCAGAGCGGGCGGGATGGGGGAGACCCAGTACTTC	CASRAGGMGETQYF
-	TRBJ2-3	TRBV10-3	-	TGTGCCATCGGGACTGTAGGTCCAGATACGCAGTATTTT	CAIGTVGPDTQYF
-	TRBJ2-7	TRBV27	-	TGTGCCAGCAGTTTATCGGACAGCTACTACGAGCAGTACTTC	CASSLSDSYYEQYF
-	TRBJ1-3	TRBV18	-	TGTGCCAGCTCAACCGTGGCAGGGCAGGACACCATATATTTT	CASSTVAGQDTIYF
-	TRBJ2-2	TRBV28	TRBD2	TGTGCCAGCCTATCTAGCGGGGAACCGAACACCGGGGAGCTGTTTTTT	CASLSSGEPNTGELFF
-	TRBJ2-7	TRBV4-2	TRBD2	TGTGCCAGCAGCCAAGATAGTACTAGCGGAGGCTACGAGCAGTACTTC	CASSQDSTSGGYEQYF
-	TRBJ2-1	TRBV11-2	TRBD2	TGTGCCAGCAGCTTAGAGGGGGGGGGTGAGCAGTTCTTC	CASSLEGGGEQFF
-	TRBJ2-1	TRBV27	-	TGTGCCAGCAGTTCCTCCGGAGCAAACTCCTACAATGAGCAGTTCTTC	CASSSSGANSYNEQFF
-	TRBJ1-1	TRBV2	-	TGTGCCAGCAGTGAAACCAGGGTGGGGGCTTTCTTT	CASSETRVGAFF
-	TRBJ2-7	TRBV14	TRBD2	TGTGCCAGCAGCAGCCTGGGGACTAGCGGGAGCTACGAGCAGTACTTC	CASSSLGTSGSYEQYF
-	TRBJ2-5	TRBV5-1	TRBD2	TGCGCCAGCAGCTTGGTACTAGCGGGAGCGGAGACCCAGTACTTC	CASSLVLAGAETQYF
-	TRBJ2-3	TRBV2	-	TGTGCCAGCAGTGTATTAGGCACTAATCTTTACGGCACAGATACGCAGTATTTT	CASSVLGTNLYGTDTQYF
-	TRBJ2-7	TRBV11-2	-	TGTGCCAGCAGCTTAAGGGAGGTCTTAACCTACGAGCAGTACTTC	CASSLREVLTYEQYF
-	TRBJ1-1	TRBV7-3	-	TGTGCCAGCAGCTTAAATTCCGGGGGAGAAGCTTTCTTT	CASSLNSGGEAFF
once	TRBJ1-5	TRBV4-3	-	TGCGCCAGCAGCCCCGGACGGACAAATCAGCCCCAGCATTTT	CASSPGRTNQPQHF
-	TRBJ2-7	TRBV2	TRBD1	TGTGCCAGCAGTGAAGCTCCCGGACAGGGGGACTACGAGCAGTACTTC	CASSEAPGQGDYEQYF
-	TRBJ2-7	TRBV18	TRBD2	TGTGCCAGCTCACCAAAGAGGACTAGCGGCTCCTACGAGCAGTACTTC	CASSPKRTSGSYEQYF
-	TRBJ1-1	TRBV5-1	-	TGCGCCAGCAGCTTGGAAAGTAGTTCTGAAGCTTTCTTT	CASSLESSSEAFF
-	TRBJ1-5	TRBV6-2/TRBV6-3	TRBD1	TGTGCCAGCAGTTACTCAGGAGGGACAGGGGGCTATCAGCCCCAGCATTTT	CASSYSGGTGGYQPQHF
-	TRBJ2-7	TRBV5-1	TRBD2	TGCGCCAGCACCCAAGACGAGGCTAGCGGGAGTTACGAGCAGTACTTC	CASTQDEASGSYEQYF
once	TRBJ2-7	TRBV6-5	-	TGTGCCAGCAGTTCTCACAGGGCTGGAGAGCAGTACTTC	CASSSHRAGEQYF
-	TRBJ2-7	TRBV20-1	TRBD2	TGCAGTGCTCTTAGCGGGATGGTGCAGTACTTC	CSALSGMVQYF
-	TRBJ2-5	TRBV7-2	-	TGTGCCAGCAGCTCTGTCGGAGGTGAGACCCAGTACTTC	CASSSVGGETQYF
few	TRBJ1-2	TRBV25-1	TRBD1	TGTGCCAGCAGCCTAGCCAGGGGGGCGGGCTATGGCTACACCTTC	CASSLARGAGYGYTF
-	TRBJ2-1	TRBV19	-	TGTGCCAGTAAAGGGGATACGAACTACAATGAGCAGTTCTTC	CASKGDTNYNEQFF
-	TRBJ2-7	TRBV11-2	TRBD1	TGTGCCAGCAGCGCCCCAGGGGGTGCACGATCCTACGAGCAGTACTTC	CASSAPGGARSYEQYF
-	TRBJ1-1	TRBV28	TRBD1	TGTGCCAGCAGTTTAATGACAGGGGGAGAAGTCGCTGAAGCTTTCTTT	CASSLMTGGEVAEAFF
-	TRBJ2-1	TRBV15	TRBD2	TGTGCCACCAGCAGAGAACTAGCGGGAGGCAATGAGCAGTTCTTC	CATSRELAGGNEQFF
-	TRBJ1-5	TRBV27	-	TGTGCCAGCAGAGGACAGAGGTATAGCAATCAGCCCCAGCATTTT	CASRGQRYSNQPQHF
-	TRBJ2-4	TRBV4-1	TRBD1	TGCGCCAGCAGCCATGTAGGACAGGGGGAGTACATTCAGTACTTC	CASSHVGQGEYIQYF
-	TRBJ2-3	TRBV18	TRBD1	TGTGCCAGCTCACTCGTCCAGGGGGCCACAGATACGCAGTATTTT	CASSLVQGATDTQYF
-	TRBJ1-2	TRBV30	TRBD1	TGTGCCTGGAGTGGATCGGGGACAGGGTCTGGCTACACCTTC	CAWSGSGTGSGYTF
-	TRBJ1-1	TRBV28	-	TGTGCCAGCAGGATGGACGGGGAAAACACTGAAGCTTTCTTT	CASRMDGENTEAFF
-	TRBJ1-1	TRBV18	TRBD1	TGTGCCAGCTCACAGGGGGCTGTGGACACTGAAGCTTTCTTT	CASSQGAVDTEAFF
-	TRBJ2-6	TRBV18	TRBD2	TGTGCCAGCTCACTAACGGGGGGTACTGGGGCCAACGTCCTGACTTTC	CASSLTGGTGANVLTF
-	TRBJ2-7	TRBV7-9	TRBD1	TGTGCCAGCAGCCAACAGACAGGGGTTAAGGACGAGCAGTACTTC	CASSQQTGVKDEQYF
-	TRBJ1-1	TRBV7-8	-	TGTGCCAGCAGCTTATCAGGGGCGAGGGCCCCTGAAGCTTTCTTT	CASSLSGARAPEAFF
many	TRBJ1-5	TRBV6-1	TRBD1	TGTGCCAGCAGTGATGGACAGGGTTCCGTGGGGCCCCAGCATTTT	CASSDGQGSVGPQHF
-	TRBJ2-7	TRBV11-3	TRBD1	TGTGCCAGCAGCTTTTACGTGGTTACGGGACAGGGACCCTACGAGCAGTACTTC	CASSFYVVTGQGPYEQYF
once	TRBJ2-7	TRBV27	-	TGTGCCAGCAGTTTTGGGGGCGCGTCCTACGAGCAGTACTTC	CASSFGGASYEQYF
-	TRBJ1-2	TRBV7-9	-	TGTGCCAGCAGCTTAGCCAGGGCTGGCTACACCTTC	CASSLARAGYTF
-	TRBJ2-1	TRBV21-1	-	TGTGCCAGCAGCCGTCGGGGGAATGAGCAGTTCTTC	CASSRRGNEQFF
-	TRBJ1-2	TRBV30	-	TGTGCCTGGAGCGTCCCCGGTCCGGGACTCTCCGCCGGCTACACCTTC	CAWSVPGPGLSAGYTF
-	TRBJ2-7	TRBV28	TRBD2	TGTGCCAGCAAGGGGGCTAGCGGGAGTAGTTGGGAGTACGAGCAGTACTTC	CASKGASGSSWEYEQYF
-	TRBJ2-3	TRBV2	TRBD2	TGTGCCACCTCCTGGGCTAGCGGGACCGCAGATACGCAGTATTTT	CATSWASGTADTQYF
-	TRBJ1-1	TRBV29-1	-	TGCAGCGTCCCAGATTACAGGGCCACTGAAGCTTTCTTT	CSVPDYRATEAFF
-	TRBJ2-5	TRBV2	TRBD2	TGTGCCAGCAGCTCTCCGACTAGCGGAGGGGAGACCCAGTACTTC	CASSSPTSGGETQYF
-	TRBJ2-1	TRBV12-5	-	TGTGCTAGTGGTTTGGTAGGTACTCCAGCAGGCAATGAGCAGTTCTTC	CASGLVGTPAGNEQFF